The next 27 T cell receptor beta chains were all read from a single sample in a study of Graves' ophthalmopathy and Graves' hyperthyroidism. CDR3 regions of TCR beta were amplified from RNA transcripts. Second-round multiplex PCR came after first-round RT-PCR with HTBI primers. MiXCR, applied by TCRdb to the multiplex PCR reads, yields one record per CDR3 protein. The sample shows about 400,000 distinct CDR3 sequences, approximately 15% of them seen only once. Sequencing was performed on peripheral blood. The receptors were sampled from a woman between 18 and 30 years old with stable Graves' hyperthyroidism.

This clonotype was recorded many times. This sequence joins TRBV16 and TRBJ1-2; TRBD1 aligns across 7 bases. From germline, CDR1 is KGHSY and CDR2 FQNENV. Germline trimming cut 3 bases from V and 4 bases from J; bases unmatched to any gene: 8. This CDR3 has 15 residues. The CDR3 loop reads CASSHSDRDLYGYTF. The CDR3 DNA follows: TGTGCCAGCAGCCACAGCGACAGGGACCTCTATGGCTACACCTTC.

In this sample, this clonotype turned up many times. The chain employs TRBV7-2 and TRBJ2-5; the D gene is possibly TRBD1 (7 bases). Germline assignment: CDR1 SGHTA and CDR2 FQGNSA. Trimming removed 8 bases from V and 5 bases from J, with 24 bases in between. The CDR3 contains 16 residues. The CDR3 bases are TGTGCCAGCGGGAGGAGGGGGCGCTTATATCTGGAGACCCAGTACTTC. Its translation is CASGRRGRLYLETQYF.

This clonotype has a count of ten or more. This sequence joins TRBV28 and TRBJ2-7; perhaps TRBD1 as D (6 bases). Germline V gene lookup returns CDR1 MDHEN and CDR2 SYDVKM. This CDR3 has 15 amino acids. V shed 5 bases and J shed 0 bases, with 14 bases lying between them. The CDR3: CASSNPRGSSYEQYF. The CDR3 DNA reads as TGTGCCAGCAGTAATCCCAGGGGAAGCTCCTACGAGCAGTACTTC.

Many counts were recorded for this clonotype. The rearrangement joins TRBV20-1 to TRBJ1-1; no firm D call. Germline loops: CDR1 DFQATT, CDR2 SNEGSKA (reference sequence). The CDR3 sequence is 13 residues long. V was clipped by 5 bases and J by 0 bases, with 10 bases between them. CDR3: CSASGGLNTEAFF. The CDR3 DNA reads as TGCAGTGCTTCGGGCGGCCTGAACACTGAAGCTTTCTTT.

Many counts were recorded for this clonotype. This chain uses TRBV12-3 or TRBV12-4 with TRBJ1-1; TRBD1 might be the D (5 bases). CDR3 length equals 15 residues. V dropped 3 bases and J dropped 4 bases, with 15 bases sitting between them. The CDR3 protein is CASSFWTPRGTEAFF. In DNA form, the CDR3 reads TGTGCCAGCAGTTTTTGGACCCCTAGGGGCACTGAAGCTTTCTTT.

In its sample, this clonotype was seen many times. CDR3 region: CASSFPPGRSQPQHF. CDR3 bases: TGTGCCAGCAGTTTCCCCCCAGGTAGAAGTCAGCCCCAGCATTTT. The V gene is TRBV6-2 or TRBV6-3, the J gene TRBJ1-5; D is unclear. This CDR3 has 15 amino acids. The V gene lost 4 bases and the J gene lost 6 bases, with 16 bases spanning the gap. CDR1 MNHEY and CDR2 SVGEGT come from the germline V gene.

This clonotype has at least ten counts. The V and J genes are TRBV20-1 and TRBJ2-2; D gene unclear. Germline V CDR1 and CDR2: DFQATT, SNEGSKA (reference sequence). This CDR3 is 15 amino acids long. V lost 0 bases and J lost 0, with 8 bases in between. This chain's CDR3 is CSARDVGSNTGELFF. CDR3 sequence (DNA): TGCAGTGCTAGAGATGTGGGGTCGAACACCGGGGAGCTGTTTTTT.

This clonotype was counted many times. V gene TRBV7-2 combines with J gene TRBJ2-7; no firm D call. V dropped 6 bases and J dropped 4 bases, with 10 bases sitting between them. There are 12 residues in the CDR3. CDR1 is SGHTA, CDR2 FQGNSA, per germline. The chain's CDR3 is CASSGSHYEQYF. The CDR3 region has the DNA TGTGCCAGCAGTGGGTCGCATTACGAGCAGTACTTC.

The genes are TRBV6-5 and TRBJ1-5; TRBD1 matches at 10 bases. Germline values: CDR1 MNHEY, CDR2 SVGAGI. Unmatched junction bases numbered 1, after V lost 2 bases and J lost 0 bases. The CDR3 is 16 residues long. The CDR3 loop is CASSYGTGDSNQPQHF. CDR3 nucleotides: TGTGCCAGCAGTTACGGGACAGGGGATAGCAATCAGCCCCAGCATTTT.

The CDR3 is CASSLQATGELFF. CDR3 DNA sequence: TGTGCCAGCAGTTTACAAGCTACCGGGGAGCTGTTTTTT. The V and J genes are TRBV12-3 or TRBV12-4 and TRBJ2-2; D uncertain. The germline V and J ends were trimmed by 2 bases and 5 bases, with 6 bases remaining between them. The CDR3 consists of 13 residues.

This clonotype was counted at least ten times. The chain links TRBV4-1 to TRBJ1-2; 7 bases fit TRBD1. The CDR3 length is 16 residues. V lost 1 base, J lost 0 bases, and 5 bases stayed unmatched. Germline CDR1 reads MGHRA; CDR2 reads YSYEKL. The CDR3 DNA reads as TGCGCCAGCAGCCAAGGTGGAGGGACAGCTAACTATGGCTACACCTTC. Protein sequence: CASSQGGGTANYGYTF.

This clonotype was recorded at least ten times. The chain is built from TRBV3-1 and TRBJ1-1, with 9 bases identical to TRBD1. Germline assignment: CDR1 LGHDT and CDR2 YNNKEL (reference sequence). The V segment lost 4 bases and the J segment 1 base; nucleotides outside the gene matches: 4. The CDR3 is 15 amino acids. Here the CDR3 DNA reads TGTGCCAGCAGCCCCCGGGGACAGGGGAACACTGAAGCTTTCTTT. Residues: CASSPRGQGNTEAFF.

This chain uses TRBV9 with TRBJ2-3; no firm D call. V was cut by 0 bases and J by 4 bases, with 6 bases left in between. This CDR3 is built from 13 residues. Germline CDR1 SGDLS, CDR2 YYNGEE. CDR3 in amino acids: CASSVVGSDTQYF. The CDR3 DNA reads as TGTGCCAGCAGCGTAGTGGGGTCAGATACGCAGTATTTT.

This clonotype occurred many times. This chain uses TRBV5-1 with TRBJ1-1; D ambiguous. The length of the CDR3 is 14 residues. Trimming shortened V by 4 bases and J by 6 bases, and 16 bases separated the two germline ends. Germline V CDR1 and CDR2: SGHRS, YFSETQ. The CDR3 nucleotides read TGCGCCAGCAGCCTCACAGTGACTACCCCTGAAGCTTTCTTT. This sequence encodes CASSLTVTTPEAFF.

Turning to this clonotype: A much larger clone lies a single base off, so this may be a read error. CDR3 sequence: CACSSPGGDGELFF. Written as DNA, the CDR3 is TGTGCCTGCAGTTCCCCTGGGGGGGATGGGGAGCTGTTTTTT. The V and J genes are TRBV6-2 or TRBV6-3 and TRBJ2-2, with 7 bases fitting TRBD2. In germline, CDR1 is MNHEY, CDR2 SVGEGT. The CDR3 runs 14 residues.

This clonotype has a count of ten or more. CDR3 region: CASSKGEGLSYTF. DNA for the CDR3: TGTGCCAGCAGCAAGGGGGAGGGCCTAAGCTACACCTTC. This chain links TRBV7-6 with TRBJ1-2, with D perhaps matching TRBD1 (6 bases). This CDR3 contains 13 residues. The V end lost 5 bases, the J end lost 9 bases, and 16 bases lay between the germline ends. CDR1 and CDR2 (germline): SGHVS, FNYEAQ.

The chain joins TRBV4-1 to TRBJ2-7; a possible D gene is TRBD1 (6 bases). CDR3 length equals 13 residues. V was clipped by 2 bases and J by 6 bases, with 11 bases between them. Germline CDR1 MGHRA, CDR2 YSYEKL. CDR3 region: CASSQLGQREQYF. CDR3 sequence (DNA): TGCGCCAGCAGCCAACTCGGACAGCGCGAGCAGTACTTC.

This clonotype was observed many times. The rearrangement links TRBV5-1 to TRBJ2-2; 8 nucleotides agree with TRBD2. V was clipped by 4 bases and J by 0 bases; unmatched bases: 5. The CDR3 spans 16 residues. CDR1 and CDR2 from the germline V gene are SGHRS and YFSETQ. CDR3 amino acids: CASSPERGTNTGELFF. CDR3 nucleotides: TGCGCCAGCAGCCCTGAGCGGGGGACGAACACCGGGGAGCTGTTTTTT.

This clonotype was seen at least ten times. The chain employs TRBV11-2 and TRBJ2-7; 10 bases line up with TRBD1. With V trimmed by 2 bases and J by 4 bases, 11 bases remained unmatched. Germline V gene data show CDR1 as SGHAT and CDR2 as FQNNGV. This CDR3 spans 17 amino acids. The CDR3 DNA reads TGTGCCAGCAGCTTATCCGACCCGGGACAGGGGTCGTACGAGCAGTACTTC. It specifies CASSLSDPGQGSYEQYF.

This clonotype turned up a few times. This may stem from a read error, because a much larger clone lies one nucleotide away. V usage is TRBV6-1 and J usage is TRBJ1-2; D call uncertain. CDR1 MNHNS and CDR2 SASEGT come from the germline V gene. The CDR3 extends over 13 amino acids. The CDR3, as DNA: TGTGTCAGCGGGGAGATTATGAAGCATGGCTACACCTTC. It encodes CVSGEIMKHGYTF.

This clonotype was counted only a few times. The V and J genes are TRBV18 and TRBJ1-1, with D unresolved. CDR1 KGHSH and CDR2 LQKENI come from the germline V gene. This CDR3 contains 15 residues. Trimming took 3 bases from V and 2 from J, leaving 13 bases between them. The CDR3 region is CASSPPGKANTEAFF. CDR3 bases: TGTGCCAGCTCACCCCCCGGGAAGGCAAACACTGAAGCTTTCTTT.

The gene calls are TRBV20-1 and TRBJ1-1; D gene ambiguous. Germline CDR1 DFQATT, CDR2 SNEGSKA (reference sequence). The length of the CDR3 is 14 residues. V dropped 1 base and J dropped 1 base, with 10 bases sitting between them. The CDR3 DNA is TGCAGTGCTAGAGGGCAGGCCACGAACACTGAAGCTTTCTTT. The encoded protein is CSARGQATNTEAFF.

This clonotype has ten or more counts. This chain connects TRBV20-1 to TRBJ2-5; 7 nucleotides agree with TRBD2. This CDR3 is 15 amino acids long. With 6 bases clipped from V and 0 bases from J, the junction kept 10 bases outside the gene matches. Germline V gene data show CDR1 as DFQATT and CDR2 as SNEGSKA (reference sequence). CDR3 nucleotide sequence: TGCAGTGCCGAGGATGCCGGGGGGAACCAAGAGACCCAGTACTTC. Its protein is CSAEDAGGNQETQYF.

The sample holds many counts of this clonotype. The chain employs TRBV7-6 and TRBJ1-1, with 9 bases that match TRBD1. Germline CDR1 SGHVS, CDR2 FNYEAQ. The CDR3 is 17 residues long. Trimming cost V 3 bases and J 2 bases; bases outside gene matches: 10. CDR3 residues: CASSFSAGTGLNTEAFF. The CDR3 coding sequence is TGTGCCAGCAGCTTTTCCGCGGGGACAGGGCTAAACACTGAAGCTTTCTTT.

This clonotype was seen many times. The chain employs TRBV4-2 and TRBJ1-2; no firm D call. Trimming cost V 0 bases and J 8 bases, with 10 bases left between them. CDR3 size: 13 residues. Germline V CDR1 and CDR2: LGHNA, YNFKEQ. DNA for the CDR3: TGTGCCAGCAGCCAAGATCTGCGTGGCGGCTACACCTTC. Its protein is CASSQDLRGGYTF.

This clonotype was detected many times. J is TRBJ2-4 and V is TRBV6-1; 7 positions match TRBD1. The CDR3 contains 14 residues. Trimming removed 7 bases from V and 8 bases from J; junction bases left unmatched: 11. CDR1 is MNHNS and CDR2 is SASEGT in the germline V gene. The CDR3 region has the DNA TGTGCCAGCAAACCTTCGGGACAGAGCGACATTCAGTACTTC. Its protein product is CASKPSGQSDIQYF.

This chain joins TRBV6-1 and TRBJ2-7; D call uncertain. The CDR3 sequence is 14 residues long. Per the germline V gene, CDR1 is MNHNS and CDR2 is SASEGT. V was cut by 8 bases and J by 0 bases, with 14 bases left in between. Written as DNA, the CDR3 is TGTGCCAGCTTCGACACCCTCGGCTCCTACGAGCAGTACTTC. It is translated as CASFDTLGSYEQYF.